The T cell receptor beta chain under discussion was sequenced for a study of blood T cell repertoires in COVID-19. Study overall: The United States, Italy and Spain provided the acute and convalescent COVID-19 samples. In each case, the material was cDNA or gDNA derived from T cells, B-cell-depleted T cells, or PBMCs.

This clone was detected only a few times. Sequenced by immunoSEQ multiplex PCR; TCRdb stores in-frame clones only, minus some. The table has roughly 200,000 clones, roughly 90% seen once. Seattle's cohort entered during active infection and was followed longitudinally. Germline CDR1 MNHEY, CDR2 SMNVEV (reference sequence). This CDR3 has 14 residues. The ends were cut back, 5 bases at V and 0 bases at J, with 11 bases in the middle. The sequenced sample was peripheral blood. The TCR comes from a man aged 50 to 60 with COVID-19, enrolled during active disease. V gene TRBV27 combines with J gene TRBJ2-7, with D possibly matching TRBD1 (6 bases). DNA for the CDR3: TGTGCCAGCAGTCTAAGGGACACCTCCTACGAGCAGTACTTC. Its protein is CASSLRDTSYEQYF.